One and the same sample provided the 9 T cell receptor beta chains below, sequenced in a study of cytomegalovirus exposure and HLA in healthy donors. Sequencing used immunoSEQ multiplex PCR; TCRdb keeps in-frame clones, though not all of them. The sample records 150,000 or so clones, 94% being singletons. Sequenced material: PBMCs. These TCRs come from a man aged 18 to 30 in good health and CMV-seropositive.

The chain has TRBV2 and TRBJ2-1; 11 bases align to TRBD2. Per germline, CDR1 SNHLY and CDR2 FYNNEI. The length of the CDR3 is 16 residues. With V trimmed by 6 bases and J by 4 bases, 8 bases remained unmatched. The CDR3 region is CASRIPGLAAYNEQFF. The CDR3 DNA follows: TGTGCCAGCAGAATCCCGGGACTAGCGGCATACAATGAGCAGTTCTTC.

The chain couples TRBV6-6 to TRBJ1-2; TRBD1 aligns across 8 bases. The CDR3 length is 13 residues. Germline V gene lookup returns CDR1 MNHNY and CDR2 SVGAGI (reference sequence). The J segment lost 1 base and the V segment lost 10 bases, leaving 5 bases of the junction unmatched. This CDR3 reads CATGDRHNYGYTF. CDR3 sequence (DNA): TGTGCCACCGGGGACAGGCATAACTATGGCTACACCTTC.

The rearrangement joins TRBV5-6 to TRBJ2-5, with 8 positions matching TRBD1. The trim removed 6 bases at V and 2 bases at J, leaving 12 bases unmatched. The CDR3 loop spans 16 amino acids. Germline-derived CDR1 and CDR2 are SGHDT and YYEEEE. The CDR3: CASNPRFGDRQETQYF. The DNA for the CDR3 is TGTGCCAGCAACCCCCGTTTTGGGGACAGGCAAGAGACCCAGTACTTC. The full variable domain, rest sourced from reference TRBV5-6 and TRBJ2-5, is DAGVTQSPTHLIKTRGQQVTLRCSPKSGHDTVSWYQQALGQGPQFIFQYYEEEERQRGNFPDRFSGHQFPNYSSELNVNALLLGDSALYLCASNPRFGDRQETQYFGPGTRLLVL.

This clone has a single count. Written as DNA, the CDR3 is TGTGCCAGCAGCTTGTTCCGACGCACAGGGCGTAATTCACCCCTCCACTTT. This codes for CASSLFRRTGRNSPLHF. The chain is built from TRBV5-6 and TRBJ1-6, with D perhaps matching TRBD1 (6 bases). CDR1 and CDR2 (germline): SGHDT, YYEEEE. There are 17 residues in the CDR3. V lost 1 base and J 6 bases, leaving 17 bases between the germline ends.

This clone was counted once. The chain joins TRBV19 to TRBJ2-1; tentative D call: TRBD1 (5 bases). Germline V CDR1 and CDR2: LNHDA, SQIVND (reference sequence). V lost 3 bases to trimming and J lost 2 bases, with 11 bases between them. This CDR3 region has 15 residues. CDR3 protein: CASSILQDTYNEQFF. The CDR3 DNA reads TGTGCCAGTAGTATCCTACAGGATACCTACAATGAGCAGTTCTTC.

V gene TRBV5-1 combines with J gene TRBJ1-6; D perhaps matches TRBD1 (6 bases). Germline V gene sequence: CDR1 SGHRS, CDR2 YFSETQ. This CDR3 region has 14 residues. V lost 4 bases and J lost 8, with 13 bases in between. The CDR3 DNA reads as TGCGCCAGCAGCCACGGACAGAGGGATTCACCCCTCCACTTT. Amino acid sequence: CASSHGQRDSPLHF. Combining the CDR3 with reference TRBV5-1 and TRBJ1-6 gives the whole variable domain KAGVTQTPRYLIKTRGQQVTLSCSPISGHRSVSWYQQTPGQGLQFLFEYFSETQRNKGNFPGRFSGRQFSNSRSEMNVSTLELGDSALYLCASSHGQRDSPLHFGNGTRLTVT.

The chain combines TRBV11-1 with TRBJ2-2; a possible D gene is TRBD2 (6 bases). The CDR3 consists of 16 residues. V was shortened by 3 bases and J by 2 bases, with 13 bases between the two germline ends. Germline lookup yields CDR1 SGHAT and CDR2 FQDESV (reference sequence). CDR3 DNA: TGTGCCAGCAGCTTTGTGGGAGGCGGAAACACCGGGGAGCTGTTTTTT. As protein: CASSFVGGGNTGELFF. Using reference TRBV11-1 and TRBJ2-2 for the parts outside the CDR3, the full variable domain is EAEVAQSPRYKITEKSQAVAFWCDPISGHATLYWYRQILGQGPELLVQFQDESVVDDSQLPKDRFSAERLKGVDSTLKIQPAELGDSAMYLCASSFVGGGNTGELFFGEGSRLTVL.

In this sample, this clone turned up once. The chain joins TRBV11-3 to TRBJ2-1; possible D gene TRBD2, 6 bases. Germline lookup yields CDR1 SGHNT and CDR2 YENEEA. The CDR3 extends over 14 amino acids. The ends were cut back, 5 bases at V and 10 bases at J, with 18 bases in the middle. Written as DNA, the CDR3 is TGTGCCAGCAGCGACTCCGAACTAGCCGGCGAGCAGTTCTTC. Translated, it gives CASSDSELAGEQFF. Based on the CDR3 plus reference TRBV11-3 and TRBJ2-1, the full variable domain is EAGVVQSPRYKIIEKKQPVAFWCNPISGHNTLYWYLQNLGQGPELLIRYENEEAVDDSQLPKDRFSAERLKGVDSTLKIQPAELGDSAVYLCASSDSELAGEQFFGPGTRLTVL.

The CDR3 is CASSYWTSENTDTQYF. The CDR3 region has the DNA TGTGCCAGCAGCTACTGGACTAGCGAAAACACAGATACGCAGTATTTT. The chain links TRBV7-2 to TRBJ2-3; 9 positions agree with TRBD2. Germline CDR1 SGHTA, CDR2 FQGNSA. After removal of 4 bases from V and 2 bases from J, the junction contained 7 bases not matched to a gene. This CDR3 comprises 16 residues.